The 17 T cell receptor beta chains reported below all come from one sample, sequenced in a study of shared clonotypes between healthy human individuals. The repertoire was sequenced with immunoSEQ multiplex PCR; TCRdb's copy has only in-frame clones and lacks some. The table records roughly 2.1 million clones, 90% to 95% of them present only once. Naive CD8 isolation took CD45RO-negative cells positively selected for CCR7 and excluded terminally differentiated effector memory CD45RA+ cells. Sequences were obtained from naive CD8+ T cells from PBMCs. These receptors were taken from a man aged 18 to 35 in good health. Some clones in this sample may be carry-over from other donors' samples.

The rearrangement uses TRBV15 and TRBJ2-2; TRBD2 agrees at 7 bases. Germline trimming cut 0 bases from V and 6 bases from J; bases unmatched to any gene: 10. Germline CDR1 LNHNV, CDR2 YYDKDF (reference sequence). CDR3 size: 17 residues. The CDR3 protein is CATSRDGREGEAGELFF. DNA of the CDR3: TGTGCCACCAGCAGAGATGGGAGGGAGGGCGAGGCCGGGGAGCTGTTTTTT.

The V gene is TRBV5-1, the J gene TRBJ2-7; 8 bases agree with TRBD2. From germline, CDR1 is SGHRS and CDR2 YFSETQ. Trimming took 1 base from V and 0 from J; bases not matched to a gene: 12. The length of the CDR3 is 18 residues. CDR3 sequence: CASSLHGVAGSISYEQYF. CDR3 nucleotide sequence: TGCGCCAGCAGCTTGCATGGGGTAGCGGGATCGATCTCCTACGAGCAGTACTTC.

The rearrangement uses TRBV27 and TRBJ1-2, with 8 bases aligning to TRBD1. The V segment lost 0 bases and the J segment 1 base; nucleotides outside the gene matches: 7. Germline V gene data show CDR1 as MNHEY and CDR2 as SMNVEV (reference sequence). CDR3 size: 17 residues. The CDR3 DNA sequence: TGTGCCAGCAGTTTATCGTGGGTACAGGGGGTTAACTATGGCTACACCTTC. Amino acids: CASSLSWVQGVNYGYTF.

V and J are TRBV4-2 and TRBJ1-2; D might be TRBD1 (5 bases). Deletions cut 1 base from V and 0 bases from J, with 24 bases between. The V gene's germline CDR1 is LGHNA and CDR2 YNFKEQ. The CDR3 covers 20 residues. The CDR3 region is CASSQAIPRNRRVTNYGYTF. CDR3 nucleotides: TGTGCCAGCAGCCAAGCCATCCCAAGGAACAGGAGAGTAACTAACTATGGCTACACCTTC.

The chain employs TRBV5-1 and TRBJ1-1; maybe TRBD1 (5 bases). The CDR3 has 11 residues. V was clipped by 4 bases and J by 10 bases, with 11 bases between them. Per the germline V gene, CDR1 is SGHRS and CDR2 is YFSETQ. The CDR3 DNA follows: TGCGCCAGCAGCCAGGGCAGAGGAGCTTTCTTT. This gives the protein CASSQGRGAFF.

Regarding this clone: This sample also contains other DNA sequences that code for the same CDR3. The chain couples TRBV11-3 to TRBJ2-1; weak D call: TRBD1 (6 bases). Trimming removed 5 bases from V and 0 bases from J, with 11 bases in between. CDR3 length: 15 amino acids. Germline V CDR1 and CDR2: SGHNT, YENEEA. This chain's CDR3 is CASSLTGSSYNEQFF. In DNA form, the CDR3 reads TGTGCCAGCAGCCTTACAGGGAGCTCCTACAATGAGCAGTTCTTC.

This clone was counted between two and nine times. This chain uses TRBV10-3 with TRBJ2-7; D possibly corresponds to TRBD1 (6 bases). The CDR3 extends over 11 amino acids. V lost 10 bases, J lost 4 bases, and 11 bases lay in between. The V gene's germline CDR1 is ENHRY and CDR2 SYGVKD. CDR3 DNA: TGTGCCACCCATGGACAGTACGAGCAGTACTTC. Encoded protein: CATHGQYEQYF.

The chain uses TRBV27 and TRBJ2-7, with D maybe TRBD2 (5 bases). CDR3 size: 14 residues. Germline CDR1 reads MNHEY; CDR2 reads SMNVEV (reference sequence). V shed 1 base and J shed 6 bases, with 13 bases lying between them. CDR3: CASSLWRAAGEQYF. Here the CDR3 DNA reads TGTGCCAGCAGTTTATGGCGAGCGGCGGGCGAGCAGTACTTC.

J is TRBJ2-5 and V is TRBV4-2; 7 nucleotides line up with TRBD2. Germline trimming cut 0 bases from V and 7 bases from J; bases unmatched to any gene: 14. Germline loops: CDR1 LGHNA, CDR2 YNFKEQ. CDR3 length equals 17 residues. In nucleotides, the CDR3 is TGTGCCAGCAGCCAAGATCACGGGGAGGGCCCCCAGAGGACCCAGTACTTC. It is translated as CASSQDHGEGPQRTQYF.

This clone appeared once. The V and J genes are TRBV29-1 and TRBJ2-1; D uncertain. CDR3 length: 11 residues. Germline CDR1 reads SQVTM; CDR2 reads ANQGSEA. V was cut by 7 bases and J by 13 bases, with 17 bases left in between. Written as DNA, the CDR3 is TGCAGCGGGCGCGCCAGCGAGGTACAGTTCTTC. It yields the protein CSGRASEVQFF.

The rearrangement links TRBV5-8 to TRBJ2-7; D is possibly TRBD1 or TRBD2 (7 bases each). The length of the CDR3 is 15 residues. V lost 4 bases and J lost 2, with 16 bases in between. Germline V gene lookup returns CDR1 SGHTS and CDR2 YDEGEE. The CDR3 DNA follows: TGTGCCAGCAGCGGGGGGGACAGTCTTACCTACGAGCAGTACTTC. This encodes CASSGGDSLTYEQYF.

The CDR3 DNA reads TGTGCCACCAGCAGAGATTTGACAGGGCCGCAGGGGGATCAGCCCCAGCATTTT. Translating gives CATSRDLTGPQGDQPQHF. The chain joins TRBV15 to TRBJ1-5; 7 bases map to TRBD1. Losses at the gene ends were 0 bases for V and 5 bases for J; bases not matched to a gene: 13. This CDR3 is 18 amino acids long. CDR1 is LNHNV, CDR2 YYDKDF, per germline (reference sequence).

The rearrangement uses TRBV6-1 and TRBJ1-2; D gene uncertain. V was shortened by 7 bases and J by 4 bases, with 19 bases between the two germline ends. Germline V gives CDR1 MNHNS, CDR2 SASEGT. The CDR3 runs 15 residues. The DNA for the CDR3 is TGTGCCAGCACCGGAACCAAACCAGGCGGCTATGGCTACACCTTC. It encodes CASTGTKPGGYGYTF.

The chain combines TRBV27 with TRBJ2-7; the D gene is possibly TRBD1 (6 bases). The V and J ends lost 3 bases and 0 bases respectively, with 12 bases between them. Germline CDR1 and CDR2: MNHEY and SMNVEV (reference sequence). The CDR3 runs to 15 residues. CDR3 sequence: CASSLDGGYSYEQYF. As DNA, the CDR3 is TGTGCCAGCAGTTTGGATGGGGGCTACTCCTACGAGCAGTACTTC.

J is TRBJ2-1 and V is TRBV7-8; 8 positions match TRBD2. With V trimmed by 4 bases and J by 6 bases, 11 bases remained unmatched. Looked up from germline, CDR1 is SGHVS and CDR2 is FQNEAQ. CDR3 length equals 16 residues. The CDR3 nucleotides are TGTGCCAGCAGCTCGTTCTACGTGGCGGGAGGCAATGAGCAGTTCTTC. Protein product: CASSSFYVAGGNEQFF.

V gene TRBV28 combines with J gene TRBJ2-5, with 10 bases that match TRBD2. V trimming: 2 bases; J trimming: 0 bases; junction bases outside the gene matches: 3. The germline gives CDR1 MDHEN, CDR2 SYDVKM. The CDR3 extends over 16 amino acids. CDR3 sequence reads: CASSLGLAGDQETQYF. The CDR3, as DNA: TGTGCCAGCAGTTTAGGGCTAGCGGGAGACCAAGAGACCCAGTACTTC.

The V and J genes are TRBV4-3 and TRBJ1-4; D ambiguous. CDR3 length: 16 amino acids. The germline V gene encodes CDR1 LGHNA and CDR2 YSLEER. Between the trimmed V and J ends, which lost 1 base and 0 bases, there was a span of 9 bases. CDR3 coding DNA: TGCGCCAGCAGCCAAGGCCATCCTGCAACTAATGAAAAACTGTTTTTT. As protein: CASSQGHPATNEKLFF.